The rows below give T cell receptor beta chains drawn from one sample of a study of CD8 T cells in Susac syndrome. Each CDR3 protein is one row after TCRdb ran MiXCR on the immunoSEQ multiplex PCR reads. The sample includes roughly 250,000 distinct CDR3 sequences, 96% of them seen just once. The sample taken for sequencing was CD4+ T cells from PBMCs. These receptors originate from a human donor with Susac syndrome. CDR3s include the opening cysteine and the closing phenylalanine or tryptophan. The order of the fields is D gene, J gene, clone size, V gene, CDR3 DNA, CDR3 protein. D genes are given only for firm matches. Clone size is shown for a subset of rows, as once, few, many or a class of expanded clone.

NA,TRBJ2-5,NA,TRBV20-1,TGCAGTGCTAGAGGGTCTCAAGAGACCCAGTACTTC,CSARGSQETQYF
NA,TRBJ2-7,NA,TRBV9,TGTGCCAGCAGCTCCGGACAGTTTGTCCCCTACGAGCAGTACTTC,CASSSGQFVPYEQYF
NA,TRBJ2-2,NA,TRBV29-1,TGCAGCGTTGAATTTTGGAAGAACACCGGGGAGCTGTTTTTT,CSVEFWKNTGELFF
TRBD2,TRBJ2-5,NA,TRBV5-8,TGTGCCAGCAGCTTGGGCGGGACTAATCAAGAGACCCAGTACTTC,CASSLGGTNQETQYF
TRBD2,TRBJ2-5,NA,TRBV7-8,TGTGCCAGCAGCTTACCGGCGGGAGGGCCTCAGACCCAGTACTTC,CASSLPAGGPQTQYF
TRBD2,TRBJ2-7,NA,TRBV23-1,TGCGCCAGAGAGGGACTAGCGGGAGTCGAGCAGTACTTC,CAREGLAGVEQYF
NA,TRBJ1-4,NA,TRBV20-1,TGCAGTGCTAGACCAGCTAGGGGTGGGACTAATGAAAAACTGTTTTTT,CSARPARGGTNEKLFF
NA,TRBJ2-3,NA,TRBV9,TGTGCCAGCAGCGGGGGGGCAGGCTCCCATAGCACAGATACGCAGTATTTT,CASSGGAGSHSTDTQYF
NA,TRBJ2-5,NA,TRBV29-1,TGCAGCGTCCAGTTGCCGTCAGGGGACCAAGAGACCCAGTACTTC,CSVQLPSGDQETQYF
TRBD2,TRBJ2-1,NA,TRBV7-7,TGTGCTAGCAGCCGTCTAGCGGGATCCTACAATGAGCAGTTCTTC,CASSRLAGSYNEQFF
TRBD2,TRBJ2-5,once,TRBV29-1,TGCAGCGTTGATTTGACTAGCGGGAGCGTAGGAGAGACCCAGTACTTC,CSVDLTSGSVGETQYF
NA,TRBJ1-1,NA,TRBV12-3/TRBV12-4,TGTGCCACCAAACGTCGTTTAGAAGGAGACACTGAAGCTTTCTTT,CATKRRLEGDTEAFF
NA,TRBJ2-1,NA,TRBV7-9,TGTGCCAGCAGCTCGACTAGTCCCTACAATGAGCAGTTCTTC,CASSSTSPYNEQFF
TRBD1,TRBJ1-2,NA,TRBV30,TGTGCCTGGAGTACAAGGACAGGGTTTGGCTACACCTTC,CAWSTRTGFGYTF
NA,TRBJ2-6,few,TRBV3-1,TGTGCCAGCAGCCCAACCGCTGGGGCCAACGTCCTGACTTTC,CASSPTAGANVLTF
TRBD2,TRBJ2-5,NA,TRBV4-1,TGCGCCAGCAGCCGGGCGACTAGCGACCAAGAGACCCAGTACTTC,CASSRATSDQETQYF
NA,TRBJ2-1,NA,TRBV6-5,TGTGCCAGCAGTTACTCGACAAGGCTAGCCTCGAGCAATGAGCAGTTCTTC,CASSYSTRLASSNEQFF
NA,TRBJ1-1,NA,TRBV3-1,TGTGCCAGCAGCCGAGTTCTGGGGGGGACTGAAGCTTTCTTT,CASSRVLGGTEAFF
NA,TRBJ2-7,NA,TRBV11-2,TGTGCCAGCAGCTTTCTGGTGATGACAGACTCCTACGAGCAGTACTTC,CASSFLVMTDSYEQYF
NA,TRBJ1-2,NA,TRBV18,TGTGCCAGCTCCCCCCAAAGATCCGATGGCTACACCTTC,CASSPQRSDGYTF
TRBD2,TRBJ2-3,NA,TRBV19,TGTGCCAGCTTCGGGAGACTAGCGGCTCCCACAGATACGCAGTATTTT,CASFGRLAAPTDTQYF
NA,TRBJ2-5,NA,TRBV2,TGTGCCAGCGGGACATCGACGACGGGGGAGACCCAGTACTTC,CASGTSTTGETQYF
NA,TRBJ1-2,NA,TRBV12-3/TRBV12-4,TGTGCCAGCAGTCCCGACAGCATCTATGGCTACACCTTC,CASSPDSIYGYTF
NA,TRBJ1-5,NA,TRBV30,TGTGCCTGGTCCCAGAATTGGGGGAATCAGCCCCAGCATTTT,CAWSQNWGNQPQHF
NA,TRBJ2-3,NA,TRBV28,TGTGCCAGCAGTTTTCCGGGATTTGGCACAGATACGCAGTATTTT,CASSFPGFGTDTQYF
NA,TRBJ2-5,NA,TRBV20-1,TGCAGTGCGAATAAAGGGGGGACAGTGCAAGAGACCCAGTACTTC,CSANKGGTVQETQYF
NA,TRBJ2-7,NA,TRBV28,TGTGCCAGCAGCGGGACGCCAGCCCACCGCGAGCAGTACTTC,CASSGTPAHREQYF
TRBD1,TRBJ2-3,NA,TRBV19,TGTGCCAGTAGAACAGGGGGCTCAGATACGCAGTATTTT,CASRTGGSDTQYF
TRBD2,TRBJ2-1,NA,TRBV9,TGTGCCAGCAGCGTATTAGCGGGAGAGGGGTTCTCCTACAATGAGCAGTTCTTC,CASSVLAGEGFSYNEQFF
TRBD1,TRBJ1-1,NA,TRBV27,TGTGCCAGCAGTTTATCGGGGCAGGGGGCTGAAGCTTTCTTT,CASSLSGQGAEAFF
NA,TRBJ2-7,NA,TRBV15,TGTGCCACCAGCAGAGTAGGGGGTAACTCCTACGAGCAGTACTTC,CATSRVGGNSYEQYF
NA,TRBJ2-5,NA,TRBV30,TGTGCCTGGAACTTGAACGCTGGGGGGGAGACCCAGTACTTC,CAWNLNAGGETQYF
NA,TRBJ2-7,NA,TRBV29-1,TGCAGCGTTGAAACTAGATACGAGCAGTACTTC,CSVETRYEQYF
NA,TRBJ2-1,NA,TRBV7-3,TGTGCCAGCAGCTCGTTAAACTACGGCGATGAGCAGTTCTTC,CASSSLNYGDEQFF
TRBD2,TRBJ2-7,once,TRBV15,TGTGCCACCAGCAGAGATAGAGCTAGCGGTTCCTACGAGCAGTACTTC,CATSRDRASGSYEQYF
NA,TRBJ2-7,NA,TRBV15,TGTGCCACCAGCAAGGGCTGGGACGGAAGCTTGGGGAGATACGAGCAGTACTTC,CATSKGWDGSLGRYEQYF
NA,TRBJ2-3,once,TRBV16,TGTGCCAGCAGCCCTGGGGGTCCGACAGATACGCAGTATTTT,CASSPGGPTDTQYF
NA,TRBJ2-5,NA,TRBV5-1,TGCGCCAGCAGTCTGTGGGAAGAGACCCAGTACTTC,CASSLWEETQYF
NA,TRBJ1-1,NA,TRBV3-1,TGTGCCAGCAGCCAGACGGGGACCCCGAACACTGAAGCTTTCTTT,CASSQTGTPNTEAFF
NA,TRBJ2-1,NA,TRBV12-3/TRBV12-4,TGTGCCACCACAAGTTGGTCCGATGAGCAGTTCTTC,CATTSWSDEQFF
TRBD2,TRBJ2-2,NA,TRBV23-1,TGCGCCAGCAGTCAATCATCCCCAGGGCGGGAGGCGAACACCGGGGAGCTGTTTTTT,CASSQSSPGREANTGELFF